This TCR beta chain was observed in a study of T cells after posttransplantation cyclophosphamide. Germline loops: CDR1 MNHEY, CDR2 SMNVEV (reference sequence). With 7 bases clipped from V and 5 bases from J, the junction kept 6 bases outside the gene matches. The CDR3 is 13 amino acids. Data came from immunoSEQ multiplex PCR; TCRdb stores just in-frame clones and leaves some out. The sample contains some 3,000 clones, nearly 97% of which appear only once. This chain connects TRBV27 to TRBJ2-3; TRBD1 aligns across 7 bases. Material for sequencing was naive CD8+ T cells sorted from PBMCs. The origin of this receptor is a woman aged 45-60 years in good health and a related stem cell transplant donor. The CDR3, as DNA: TGTGCCAGCAATAAAGGGGGCGGAGATACGCAGTATTTT. Amino acid sequence: CASNKGGGDTQYF.